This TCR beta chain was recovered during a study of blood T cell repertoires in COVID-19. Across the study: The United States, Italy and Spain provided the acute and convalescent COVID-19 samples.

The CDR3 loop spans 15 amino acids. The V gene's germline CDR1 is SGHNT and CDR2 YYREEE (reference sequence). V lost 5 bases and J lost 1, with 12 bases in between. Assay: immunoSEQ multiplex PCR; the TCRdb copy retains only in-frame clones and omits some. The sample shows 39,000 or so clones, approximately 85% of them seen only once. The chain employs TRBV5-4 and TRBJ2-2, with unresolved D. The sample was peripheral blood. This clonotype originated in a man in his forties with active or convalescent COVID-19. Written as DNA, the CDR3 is TGTGCCAGCAGTAGCACTGGTCAGAACACCGGGGAGCTGTTTTTT. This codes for CASSSTGQNTGELFF.